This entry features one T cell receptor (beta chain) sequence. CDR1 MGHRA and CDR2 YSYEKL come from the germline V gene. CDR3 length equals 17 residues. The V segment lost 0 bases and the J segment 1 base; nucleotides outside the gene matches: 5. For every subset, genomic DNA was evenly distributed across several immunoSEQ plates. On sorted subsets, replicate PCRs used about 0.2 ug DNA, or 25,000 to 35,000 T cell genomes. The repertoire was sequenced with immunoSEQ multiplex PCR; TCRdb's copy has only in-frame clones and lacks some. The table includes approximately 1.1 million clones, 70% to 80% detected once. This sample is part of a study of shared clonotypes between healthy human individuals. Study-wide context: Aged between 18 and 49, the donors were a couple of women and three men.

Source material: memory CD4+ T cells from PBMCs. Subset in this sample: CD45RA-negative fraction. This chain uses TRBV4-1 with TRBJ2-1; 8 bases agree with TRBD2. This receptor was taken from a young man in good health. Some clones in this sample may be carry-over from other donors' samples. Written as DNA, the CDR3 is TGCGCCAGCAGCCAAGACGGAACGGGAGGGTCCTACAATGAGCAGTTCTTC. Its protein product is CASSQDGTGGSYNEQFF.